This entry features one TCR beta chain sequence. Its matching antigen is unknown. The sample belongs to a study of T cell responses to AZD1222 COVID-19 vaccine. Using immunoSEQ multiplex PCR, the repertoire was profiled, and TCRdb retains in-frame clones only, with some absent. The table has some 140,000 clones, roughly 90% seen once; the top ten hold approximately 3.1%. The CDR3 is 18 residues long. The junction had 11 bases not matched to a gene; V was cut back by 0 bases and J by 2 bases. Germline V gene sequence: CDR1 SGDLS, CDR2 YYNGEE. Study-wide findings and caveats: Among vaccine-associated CD4 TCRs, coverage spanned spike, with dominance at 160-218 and 743-854.

Sample: peripheral blood, taken on day 0 of AZD1222 vaccination. This chain uses TRBV9 with TRBJ2-7; 10 positions match TRBD2. This sequence originates from an adult in good health. The CDR3 DNA follows: TGTGCCAGCAGCGTAGCCGACCCGAGCGGGGGGGCCCCCTACGAGCAGTACTTC. It encodes CASSVADPSGGAPYEQYF.